This TCR beta chain was captured by sequencing in a study of cytomegalovirus exposure and HLA in healthy donors. Study-level points and caveats: A link between a missense DCLRE1C variant and TCR beta V- and J-gene trimming emerged from a later analysis.

As regards this clone: Its antigen is not known.

This CDR3 has 17 amino acids. V dropped 2 bases and J dropped 1; count of bases not matched to a gene: 9. The germline V gene has CDR1 SGDLS and CDR2 YYNGEE. PCR was performed using 60 Vbeta and 13 Jbeta primers. Sequenced by immunoSEQ multiplex PCR; TCRdb stores in-frame clones only, minus some. The sample holds 170,000 or so clones, roughly four fifths seen once. The chain is built from TRBV9 and TRBJ2-1; TRBD2 matches at 7 bases. The sequenced material came from PBMCs. This TCR derives from a woman between 40 and 55 years old in good health and CMV-seronegative. The CDR3 sequence is CASSVSLGAGSYNEQFF. The CDR3 DNA reads TGTGCCAGCAGCGTCTCGCTGGGAGCGGGGTCCTACAATGAGCAGTTCTTC.